This entry describes one T cell receptor (beta chain). The target antigen is unknown. The data were taken from a study of T cell responses to AZD1222 COVID-19 vaccine. Study overall: The study pooled second doses at about 4 or about 12 weeks.

Findings and limits, study-wide: There were mostly white British donors and more females than males, and clonal diversity was possibly underestimated.

The table came from immunoSEQ multiplex PCR; TCRdb's copy has only in-frame clones and leaves some out. In the table there are 140,000 or so clones, around 89% of which are singletons. Germline CDR1 and CDR2: LNHDA and SQIVND (reference sequence). The CDR3 spans 15 residues. Trimming removed 6 bases at V and 0 bases at J, with 13 bases between. This TCR was sampled from an adult in good health. The chain employs TRBV19 and TRBJ2-3, with a tentative D call TRBD2 (5 bases). The input for sequencing was peripheral blood, taken on day 0 of AZD1222 vaccination. The CDR3 DNA follows: TGTGCCAGTAGGGGTCAAGCGGCTAGCACAGATACGCAGTATTTT. Translated: CASRGQAASTDTQYF.